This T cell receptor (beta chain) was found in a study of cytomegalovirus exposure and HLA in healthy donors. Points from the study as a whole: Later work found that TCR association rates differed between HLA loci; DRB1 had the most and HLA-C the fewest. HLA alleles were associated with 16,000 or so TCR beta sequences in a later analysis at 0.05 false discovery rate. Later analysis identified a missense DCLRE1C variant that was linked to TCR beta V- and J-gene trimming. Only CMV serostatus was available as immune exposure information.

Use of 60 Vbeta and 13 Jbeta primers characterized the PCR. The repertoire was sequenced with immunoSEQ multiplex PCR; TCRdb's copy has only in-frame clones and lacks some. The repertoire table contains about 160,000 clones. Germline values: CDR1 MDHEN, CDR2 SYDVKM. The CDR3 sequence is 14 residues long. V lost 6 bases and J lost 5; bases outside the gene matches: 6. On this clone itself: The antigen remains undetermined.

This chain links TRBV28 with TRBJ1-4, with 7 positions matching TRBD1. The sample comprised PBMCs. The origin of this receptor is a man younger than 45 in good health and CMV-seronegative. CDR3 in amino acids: CASSAGTVNEKLFF. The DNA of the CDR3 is TGTGCCAGCAGCGCCGGGACAGTAAATGAAAAACTGTTTTTT.